Below, 13 T cell receptor beta chains from the same sample are listed, as sequenced in a study of lung T cells in sarcoidosis with Löfgren's syndrome. One entry per CDR3 protein, called by TCRdb with MiXCR from the reads. The data hold more than 2,000 distinct CDR3 sequences, with roughly 20% observed a single time. Sequencing input: CD4+ T cells from bronchoalveolar lavage. The receptors originated from a human donor with sarcoidosis (Löfgren's syndrome or another form), or a control subject (not recorded which).

This clonotype is judged medium-sized. The genes are TRBV10-2 and TRBJ1-3, with 9 bases aligning to TRBD1. V trimming: 8 bases; J trimming: 0 bases; junction bases outside the gene matches: 2. CDR1 WSHSY and CDR2 SAAADI come from the germline V gene. This CDR3 is 14 amino acids long. CDR3 sequence reads: CASGTGYSGNTIYF. The DNA of the CDR3 is TGCGCCAGCGGGACAGGGTACTCTGGAAACACCATATATTTT.

Sample share makes this clonotype large. This rearrangement joins TRBV20-1 to TRBJ1-1; the D is unclear. CDR3 size: 12 residues. Trimming cost V 7 bases and J 8 bases, with 17 bases left between them. Germline loops: CDR1 DFQATT, CDR2 SNEGSKA (reference sequence). CDR3 nucleotides: TGCAGTGGCGGGGATAGGGTGACCGAAGCTTTCTTT. It specifies CSGGDRVTEAFF.

This clonotype is deemed medium-sized (0.01 to 0.1%). This chain joins TRBV12-3 or TRBV12-4 and TRBJ2-2, with D possibly called TRBD1 or TRBD2 (5 bases each). V lost 6 bases and J lost 3, with 14 bases in between. The CDR3 covers 15 residues. In nucleotides, the CDR3 is TGTGCCAGCAGACCCCGGGACGACTACACCGGGGAGCTGTTTTTT. Protein sequence: CASRPRDDYTGELFF.

J is TRBJ1-3 and V is TRBV11-2; D remains ambiguous. There are 14 residues in the CDR3. Deletions cut 6 bases from V and 0 bases from J, with 9 bases between. From germline, CDR1 is SGHAT and CDR2 FQNNGV. CDR3 bases: TGTGCCAGCAGGGAACAGCCCTCTGGAAACACCATATATTTT. It codes for CASREQPSGNTIYF.

On this clonotype: Since a much larger clone is just one base distant, this may be a read error. Likely a read error: the CDR3 ends without its conserved phenylalanine or tryptophan. This sequence joins TRBV30 and TRBJ2-7, with 10 positions matching TRBD1. Looked up from germline, CDR1 is GTSNPN and CDR2 is SVGIG (reference sequence). The CDR3 consists of 14 residues. Germline trimming cut 2 bases from V and 5 bases from J; bases unmatched to any gene: 6. CDR3 loop: CAWSTYGTGDEQYY. The CDR3 nucleotides read TGTGCCTGGAGTACATACGGGACAGGGGACGAGCAGTACTAC.

Of note for this clonotype: Sequence at one end of the junction differs from germline and may be a read error. V gene TRBV14 combines with J gene TRBJ2-7; D ambiguous. This CDR3 region has 13 residues. Germline CDR1 reads SGHDN; CDR2 reads FVKESK. The DNA for the CDR3 is TGTGCCAGCAGCCATATAGGCAGCATCGAGCAGCACTTC. Its protein is CASSHIGSIEQHF.

This clonotype was observed once. A clone one base away is much larger, so this may be a read error. V is TRBV5-5 and J is TRBJ2-3, with 7 bases aligning to TRBD1. The CDR3 runs to 16 residues. The germline CDR1 and CDR2 sequences are SGHKS and YYEKEE (reference sequence). Here the CDR3 DNA reads TGTGCCAGCAGCTTGGCCGTGACAGGGCGGGCAGATACGCATTATTTT. It codes for CASSLAVTGRADTHYF.

Within the sample, this clonotype is medium-sized (0.01 to 0.1%). The J gene is TRBJ1-1, the V gene TRBV10-2; the D is unclear. This CDR3 has 13 residues. Trimming shortened V by 0 bases and J by 1 base, and 3 bases separated the two germline ends. Germline CDR1 WSHSY, CDR2 SAAADI. The CDR3 is CASSESRNTEAFF. Here the CDR3 DNA reads TGCGCCAGCAGTGAGTCGAGGAACACTGAAGCTTTCTTT.

This clonotype counts as medium-sized. V and J are TRBV6-6 and TRBJ2-1; 7 positions agree with TRBD1. CDR1 and CDR2 (germline): MNHNY, SVGAGI (reference sequence). The junction had 6 bases not matched to a gene; V was cut back by 0 bases and J by 7 bases. The CDR3 covers 15 residues. CDR3 in DNA: TGTGCCAGCAGTTACTCGATTGACAGGGCGAATGAGCAGTTCTTC. Encoded protein: CASSYSIDRANEQFF.

This clonotype is medium-sized in the sample. The V gene is TRBV28, the J gene TRBJ2-5; D not certain. CDR3 length: 12 amino acids. V lost 6 bases and J lost 4, with 9 bases in between. The germline gives CDR1 MDHEN, CDR2 SYDVKM. The CDR3 is CASSPAGETQYF. The CDR3 coding sequence is TGTGCCAGCAGCCCCGCAGGAGAGACCCAGTACTTC.

By share, this clonotype counts as large. The rearrangement joins TRBV4-1 to TRBJ2-5; 10 bases are shared with TRBD2. CDR3 length: 15 residues. Germline trimming cut 2 bases from V and 5 bases from J; bases unmatched to any gene: 5. CDR1 and CDR2 (germline): MGHRA, YSYEKL. The CDR3 DNA reads TGCGCCAGCAGCCAAAGCGGGGGGGCCGGGGAGACCCAGTACTTC. Translated, it gives CASSQSGGAGETQYF.

Remarks on this clonotype: Given a much more abundant clone one base away, this may be a read error. This chain connects TRBV11-1 to TRBJ2-3; 8 nucleotides match TRBD2. CDR3 length: 15 amino acids. V lost 4 bases and J lost 4; bases outside the gene matches: 7. Germline V gene sequence: CDR1 SGHAT, CDR2 FQDESV (reference sequence). CDR3 coding DNA: TGTGCCAGCAGCTCCTTAGCGGGGTACGCAGATACGCAGTATTTT. As protein: CASSSLAGYADTQYF.

Relative to its sample, this clonotype is medium-sized. This sequence joins TRBV12-3 or TRBV12-4 and TRBJ1-1; a weak D match, TRBD1 (6 bases). The CDR3 is made up of 13 amino acids. Trimming took off 0 bases at V and 4 bases at J, with 6 bases between the two ends. The CDR3 reads CASSLAQGTEAFF. DNA of the CDR3: TGTGCCAGCAGTTTAGCACAGGGCACTGAAGCTTTCTTT.